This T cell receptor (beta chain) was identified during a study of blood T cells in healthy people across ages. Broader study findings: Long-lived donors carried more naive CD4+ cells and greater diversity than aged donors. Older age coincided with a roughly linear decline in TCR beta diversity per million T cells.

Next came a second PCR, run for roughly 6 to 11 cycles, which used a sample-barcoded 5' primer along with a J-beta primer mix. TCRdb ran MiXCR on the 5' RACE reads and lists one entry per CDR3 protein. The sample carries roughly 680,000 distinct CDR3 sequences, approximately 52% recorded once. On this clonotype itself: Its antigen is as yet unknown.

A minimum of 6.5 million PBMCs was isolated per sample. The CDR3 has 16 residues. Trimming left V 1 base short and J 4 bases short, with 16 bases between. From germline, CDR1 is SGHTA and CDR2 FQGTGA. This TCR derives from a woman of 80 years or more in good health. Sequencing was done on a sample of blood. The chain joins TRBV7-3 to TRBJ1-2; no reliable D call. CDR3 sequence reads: CASSLKGLNSLYGYTF. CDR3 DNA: TGTGCCAGCAGCTTAAAGGGCCTCAATTCCCTCTATGGCTACACCTTC.